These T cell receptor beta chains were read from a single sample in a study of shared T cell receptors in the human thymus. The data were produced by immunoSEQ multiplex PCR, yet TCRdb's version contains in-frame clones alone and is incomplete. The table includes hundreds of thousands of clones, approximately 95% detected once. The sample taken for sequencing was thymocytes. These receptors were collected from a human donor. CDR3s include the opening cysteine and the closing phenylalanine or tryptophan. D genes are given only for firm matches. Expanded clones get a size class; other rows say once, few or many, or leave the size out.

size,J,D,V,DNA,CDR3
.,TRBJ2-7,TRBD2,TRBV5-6,TGTGCCAGCAGCTTTCTAGCGGGAGCTTACGAGCAGTACTTC,CASSFLAGAYEQYF
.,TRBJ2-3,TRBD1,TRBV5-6,TGTGCCAGCAGCTTGGGAGCGGGACAGGGCGGCGATACGCAGTATTTT,CASSLGAGQGGDTQYF
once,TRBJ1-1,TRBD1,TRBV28,TGTGCCAGCAGTGAGACATATCACTCGGGACAGGGTTTGGACACTGAAGCTTTCTTT,CASSETYHSGQGLDTEAFF
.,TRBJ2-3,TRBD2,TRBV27,TGTGCCAGCAGTCCCCGGACTAGCGGGAGAGGTGCAGATACGCAGTATTTT,CASSPRTSGRGADTQYF
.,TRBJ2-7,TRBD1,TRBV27,TGTGCCAGCAGTCCACCCGGGACAGGGGTAGGGGAGCAGTACTTC,CASSPPGTGVGEQYF
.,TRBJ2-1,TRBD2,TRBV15,TGTGCCACCACCTCAGGACTAGCGGATAACCCGAAGGTGGCGTACAATGAGCAGTTCTTC,CATTSGLADNPKVAYNEQFF
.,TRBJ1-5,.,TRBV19,TGTGCCAGTAGTATATACAGGAGCAATCAGCCCCAGCATTTT,CASSIYRSNQPQHF
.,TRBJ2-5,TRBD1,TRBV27,TGTGCCAGCAGTCTACAGGGGAGAGGGCAAGAGACCCAGTACTTC,CASSLQGRGQETQYF
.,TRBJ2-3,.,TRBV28,TGTGCCAGCGGGAGCACAGATACGCAGTATTTT,CASGSTDTQYF
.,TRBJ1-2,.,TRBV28,TGTGCCAGCCTCCCCCTCAGACCGGGGGGTTTTGGCTACACCTTC,CASLPLRPGGFGYTF
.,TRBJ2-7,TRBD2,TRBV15,TGTGCCACCAGCAGAAAATTACTAGCGGGAGGGCACGACGAGCAGTACTTC,CATSRKLLAGGHDEQYF
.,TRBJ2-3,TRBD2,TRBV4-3,TGCGCCAGCAGCCAAGAGCGGATAGCGGGAGAGTTTTGGACAGATACGCAGTATTTT,CASSQERIAGEFWTDTQYF
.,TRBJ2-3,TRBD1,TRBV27,TGTGCCAGCAGTTCAACGACAGGGTCGGATACGCAGTATTTT,CASSSTTGSDTQYF
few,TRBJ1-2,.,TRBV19,TGTGCCAGTAGTATAAAGGGACTCATCTATGGCTACACCTTC,CASSIKGLIYGYTF
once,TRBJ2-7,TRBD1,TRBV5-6,TGTGCCAGCAGCGGCGAAGGGGGCCCAAGCTCCTACGAGCAGTACTTC,CASSGEGGPSSYEQYF
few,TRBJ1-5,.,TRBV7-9,TGTGCCAGCAGCCCATCCAGACAGGACAATCAGCCCCAGCATTTT,CASSPSRQDNQPQHF
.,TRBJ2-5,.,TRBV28,TGTGCCAGCAGTTTAAGACCTGACCGGGACCTTCTCCACCAAGAGACCCAGTACTTC,CASSLRPDRDLLHQETQYF
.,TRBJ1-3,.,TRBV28,TGTGCCAGCAGTCCCCGACAGGCCCAAGATCCTGGAAACACCATATATTTT,CASSPRQAQDPGNTIYF
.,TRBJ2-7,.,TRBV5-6,TGTGCCAGCAGCCGTTATCCCAGGGTATACGAGCAGTACTTC,CASSRYPRVYEQYF